This T cell receptor beta chain comes out of a study of CD8+ T cells in alopecia areata. Study results and limitations: Affected scalp, especially in alopecia totalis/universalis, had a higher clonality than normal scalp did. Scalp samples also yield sequences of resident alphabeta T cells from normal skin.

Details on this clone: Its target is not known.

Extracted RNA was reverse transcribed, and the resulting cDNA served as sequencing template. TCRdb keeps only in-frame clones here, not all; method: immunoSEQ multiplex PCR. Of some 20,000 clones listed, around 67% were seen once; the top ten hold less than 5.5%. This CDR3 region has 15 residues. V was shortened by 5 bases and J by 2 bases, with 10 bases between the two germline ends. Germline CDR1 reads SGHVS; CDR2 reads FQNEAQ. For a handful of patients, CD4+ cells were sorted into CD25+CD127- cells. Starting from PBMCs, sorting isolated CD4+ and CD8+ T cells. The sample taken for sequencing was CD4+ Tregs sorted from blood. The chain carries TRBV7-8 and TRBJ2-6, with D maybe TRBD1 (5 bases). This clonotype was obtained from a human donor with alopecia areata. CDR3 sequence reads: CASSPRTTGANVLTF. The CDR3 region has the DNA TGTGCCAGCAGCCCTCGGACAACTGGGGCCAACGTCCTGACTTTC.